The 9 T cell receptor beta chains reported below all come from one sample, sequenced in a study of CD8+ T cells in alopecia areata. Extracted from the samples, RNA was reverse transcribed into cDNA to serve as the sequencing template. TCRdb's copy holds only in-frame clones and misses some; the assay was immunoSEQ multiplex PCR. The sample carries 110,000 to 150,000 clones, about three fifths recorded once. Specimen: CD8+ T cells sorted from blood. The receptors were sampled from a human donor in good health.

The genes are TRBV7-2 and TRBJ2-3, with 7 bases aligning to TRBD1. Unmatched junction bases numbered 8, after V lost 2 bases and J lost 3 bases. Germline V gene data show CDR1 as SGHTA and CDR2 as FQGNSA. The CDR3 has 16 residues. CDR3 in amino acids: CASSLSVTGRTDTQYF. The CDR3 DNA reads TGTGCCAGCAGCTTAAGTGTGACAGGGCGAACAGATACGCAGTATTTT.

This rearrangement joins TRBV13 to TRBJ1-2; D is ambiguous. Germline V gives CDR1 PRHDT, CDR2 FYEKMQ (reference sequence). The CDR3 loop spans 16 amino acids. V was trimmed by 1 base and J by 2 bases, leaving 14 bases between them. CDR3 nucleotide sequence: TGTGCCAGCAGCTTAGTGGTGAATGTGGAAAACTATGGCTACACCTTC. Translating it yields CASSLVVNVENYGYTF.

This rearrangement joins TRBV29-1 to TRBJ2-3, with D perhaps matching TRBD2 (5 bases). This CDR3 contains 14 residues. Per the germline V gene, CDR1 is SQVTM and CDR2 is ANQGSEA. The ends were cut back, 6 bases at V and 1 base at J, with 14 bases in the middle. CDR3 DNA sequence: TGCAGCGTGAGCGGTACAGCCGGCACAGATACGCAGTATTTT. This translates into CSVSGTAGTDTQYF.

The CDR3 spells CASSRLAGKDEQFF. In DNA form, the CDR3 reads TGTGCCAGTAGTCGACTAGCGGGTAAAGATGAGCAGTTCTTC. The chain uses TRBV19 and TRBJ2-1, with 10 bases fitting TRBD2. CDR3 length: 14 residues. V lost 5 bases to trimming and J lost 8 bases; unmatched junction nucleotides: 6. From germline, CDR1 is LNHDA and CDR2 SQIVND (reference sequence).

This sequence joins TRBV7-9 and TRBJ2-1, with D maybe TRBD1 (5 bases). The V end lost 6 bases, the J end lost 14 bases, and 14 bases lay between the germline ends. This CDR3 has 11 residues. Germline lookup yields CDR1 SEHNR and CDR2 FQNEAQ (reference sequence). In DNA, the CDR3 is TGTGCCAGCAGTATGGGCAGGGTCAAGTTCTTC. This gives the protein CASSMGRVKFF.

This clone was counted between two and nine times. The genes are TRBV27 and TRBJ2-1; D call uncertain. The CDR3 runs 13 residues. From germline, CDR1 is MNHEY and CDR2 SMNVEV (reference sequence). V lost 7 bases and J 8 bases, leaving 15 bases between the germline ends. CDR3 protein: CASTSSSRDEQFF. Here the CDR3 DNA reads TGTGCCAGCACGTCGTCGAGTCGGGATGAGCAGTTCTTC.

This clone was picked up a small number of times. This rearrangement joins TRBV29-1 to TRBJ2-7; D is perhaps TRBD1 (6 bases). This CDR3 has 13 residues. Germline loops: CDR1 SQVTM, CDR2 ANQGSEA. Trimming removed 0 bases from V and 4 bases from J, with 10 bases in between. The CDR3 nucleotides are TGCAGCGTTGAAGATGCACAGGGTTACGAGCAGTACTTC. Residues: CSVEDAQGYEQYF.

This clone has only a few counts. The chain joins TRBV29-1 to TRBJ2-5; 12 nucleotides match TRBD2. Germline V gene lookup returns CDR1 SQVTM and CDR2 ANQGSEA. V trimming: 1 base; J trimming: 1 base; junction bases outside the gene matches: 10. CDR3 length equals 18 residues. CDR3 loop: CSVEGGLAGGPGQETQYF. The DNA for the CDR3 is TGCAGCGTTGAAGGTGGGCTAGCGGGAGGGCCGGGCCAAGAGACCCAGTACTTC.

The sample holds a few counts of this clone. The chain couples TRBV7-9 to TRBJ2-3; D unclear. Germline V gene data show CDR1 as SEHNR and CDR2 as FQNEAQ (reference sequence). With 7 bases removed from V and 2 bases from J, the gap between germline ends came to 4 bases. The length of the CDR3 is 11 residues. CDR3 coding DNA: TGTGCCAGCACCTACACAGATACGCAGTATTTT. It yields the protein CASTYTDTQYF.